This T cell receptor (beta chain) was identified during a study of control samples from healthy donors and cancer patients. This table comes from immunoSEQ multiplex PCR, and its TCRdb copy is limited to in-frame clones, with some not included. The sample has 100,000 to 150,000 clones; about 92% are singletons. The TCR originated in a woman between 50 and 59 years old in good health. The sample consisted of blood.

CDR3 nucleotide sequence: TGTGCCAGCAGAGAAACCGGGACTACCAAAAAGCAGTTCTTC. Protein product: CASRETGTTKKQFF. This rearrangement joins TRBV2 to TRBJ2-1; 7 positions match TRBD2. The CDR3 runs to 14 residues. CDR1 is SNHLY and CDR2 is FYNNEI in the germline V gene. V trimming: 6 bases; J trimming: 11 bases; junction bases outside the gene matches: 13.